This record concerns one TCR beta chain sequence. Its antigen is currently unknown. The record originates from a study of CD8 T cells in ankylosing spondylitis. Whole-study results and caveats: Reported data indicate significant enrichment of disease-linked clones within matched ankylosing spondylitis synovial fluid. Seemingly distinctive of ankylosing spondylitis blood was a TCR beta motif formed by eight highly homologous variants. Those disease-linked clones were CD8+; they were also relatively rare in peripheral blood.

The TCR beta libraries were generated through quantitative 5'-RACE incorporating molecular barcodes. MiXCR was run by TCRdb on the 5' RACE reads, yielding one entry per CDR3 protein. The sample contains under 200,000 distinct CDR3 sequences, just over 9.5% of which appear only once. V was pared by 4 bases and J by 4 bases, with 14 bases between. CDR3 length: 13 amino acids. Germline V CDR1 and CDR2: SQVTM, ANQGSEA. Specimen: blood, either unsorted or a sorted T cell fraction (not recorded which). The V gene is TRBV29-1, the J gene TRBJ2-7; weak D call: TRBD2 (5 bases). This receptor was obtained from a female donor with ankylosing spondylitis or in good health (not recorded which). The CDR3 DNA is TGCAGCGTTGTTGGAGGAAAGGCGTACGAGCAGTACTTC. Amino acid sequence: CSVVGGKAYEQYF.